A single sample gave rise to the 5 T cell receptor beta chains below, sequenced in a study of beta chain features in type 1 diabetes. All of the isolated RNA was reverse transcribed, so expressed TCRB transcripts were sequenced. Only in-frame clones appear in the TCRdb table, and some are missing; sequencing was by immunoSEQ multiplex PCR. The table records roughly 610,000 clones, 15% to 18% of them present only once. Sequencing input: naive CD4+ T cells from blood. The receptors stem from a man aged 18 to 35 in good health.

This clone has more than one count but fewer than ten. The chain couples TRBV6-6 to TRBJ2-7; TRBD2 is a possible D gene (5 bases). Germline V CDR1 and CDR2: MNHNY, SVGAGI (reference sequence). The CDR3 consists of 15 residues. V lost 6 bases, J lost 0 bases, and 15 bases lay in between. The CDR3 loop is CASRGSASYSYEQYF. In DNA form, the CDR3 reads TGTGCCAGCAGGGGGTCCGCTAGCTACTCCTACGAGCAGTACTTC.

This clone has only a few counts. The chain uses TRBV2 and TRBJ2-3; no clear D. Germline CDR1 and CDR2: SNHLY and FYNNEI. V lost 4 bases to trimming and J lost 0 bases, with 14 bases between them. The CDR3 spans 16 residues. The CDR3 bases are TGTGCCAGCAGTGTAGTAGGACCCGGGAGCACAGATACGCAGTATTTT. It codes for CASSVVGPGSTDTQYF. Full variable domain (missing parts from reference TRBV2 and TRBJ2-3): EPEVTQTPSHQVTQMGQEVILRCVPISNHLYFYWYRQILGQKVEFLVSFYNNEISEKSEIFDDQFSVERPDGSNFTLKIRSTKLEDSAMYFCASSVVGPGSTDTQYFGPGTRLTVL.

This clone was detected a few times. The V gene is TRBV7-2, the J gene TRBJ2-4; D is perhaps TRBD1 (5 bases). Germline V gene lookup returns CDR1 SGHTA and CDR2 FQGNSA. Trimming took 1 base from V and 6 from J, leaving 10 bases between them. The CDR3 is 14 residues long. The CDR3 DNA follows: TGTGCCAGCAGCTTAGGGGGCAGAGGAAACATTCAGTACTTC. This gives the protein CASSLGGRGNIQYF.

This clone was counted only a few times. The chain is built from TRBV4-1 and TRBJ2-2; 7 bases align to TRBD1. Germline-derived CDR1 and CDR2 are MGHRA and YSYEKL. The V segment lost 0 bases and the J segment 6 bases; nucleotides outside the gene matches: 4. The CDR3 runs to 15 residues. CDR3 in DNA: TGCGCCAGCAGCCAAGAGACAGGGTTTCCCGGGGAGCTGTTTTTT. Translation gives CASSQETGFPGELFF.

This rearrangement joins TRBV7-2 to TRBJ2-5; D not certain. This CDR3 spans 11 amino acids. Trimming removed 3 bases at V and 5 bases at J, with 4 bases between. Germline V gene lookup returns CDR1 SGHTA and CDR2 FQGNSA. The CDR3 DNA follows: TGTGCCAGCAGCTTCCTGGAGACCCAGTACTTC. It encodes CASSFLETQYF.